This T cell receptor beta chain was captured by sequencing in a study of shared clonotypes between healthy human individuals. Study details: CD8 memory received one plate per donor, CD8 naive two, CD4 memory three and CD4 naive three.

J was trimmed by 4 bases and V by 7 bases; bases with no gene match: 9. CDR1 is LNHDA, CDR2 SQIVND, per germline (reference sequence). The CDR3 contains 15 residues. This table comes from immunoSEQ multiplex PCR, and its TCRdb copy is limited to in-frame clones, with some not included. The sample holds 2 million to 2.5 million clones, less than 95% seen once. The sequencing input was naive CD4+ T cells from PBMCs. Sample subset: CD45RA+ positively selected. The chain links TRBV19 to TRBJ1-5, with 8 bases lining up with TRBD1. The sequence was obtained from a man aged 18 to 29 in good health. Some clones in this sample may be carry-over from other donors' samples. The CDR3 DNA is TGTGCCAGTAACCTTCGGACAGGGATGAATCAGCCCCAGCATTTT. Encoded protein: CASNLRTGMNQPQHF.